This T cell receptor (beta chain) originates from a study of blood T cell repertoires in COVID-19. Across the study: Researchers got acute and convalescent COVID-19 samples from the United States, Italy and Spain. T cells, B-cell-depleted T cells, or PBMCs provided the cDNA or gDNA that served as material.

The CDR3 contains 12 residues. V lost 6 bases to trimming and J lost 14 bases; unmatched junction nucleotides: 11. Germline V CDR1 and CDR2: MDHEN, SYDVKM. In the original analysis: Amplified reference gene primers provided the basis for estimating nucleated cell counts. Some clones are missing from TCRdb's copy, which holds only in-frame ones; the method was immunoSEQ multiplex PCR. That table is the source of V, J and clone size, and D and trimming were worked out from the DNA. The sample holds 60,000 to 65,000 clones, more than 80% seen once. V is TRBV28 and J is TRBJ2-3; 7 bases map to TRBD1. Sequencing was carried out using peripheral blood. The sequence came from a woman aged 80 or over with active COVID-19. The CDR3 coding sequence is TGTGCCAGCAGCCCCGGGACAGCAGAGAGGTATTTT. Translating it yields CASSPGTAERYF.